Sequencing of this TCR beta chain was carried out in a study of OX40 agonist ivuxolimab in advanced cancers. Looking at the study overall: Head and neck, renal cell, melanoma or hepatocellular carcinoma were the cancers that dose-escalation patients had. One hepatocellular carcinoma and two cutaneous melanoma patients partially responded. Regarding the study as a whole: By week 6 at 0.1 to 3.0 mg/kg, blood CD4+ and CD8+ T cells had expanded clonally.

As regards this clone: Its antigen is undetermined.

Trimming removed 5 bases from V and 5 bases from J; junction bases left unmatched: 7. CDR3 length equals 14 residues. Germline assignment: CDR1 MNHEY and CDR2 SVGAGI. Sequencing was performed with immunoSEQ multiplex PCR; in TCRdb, only in-frame clones are kept and a portion is missing. The sample records tens of thousands of clones, 88% being singletons. This chain links TRBV6-5 with TRBJ1-1; TRBD1 matches 8 bases. The specimen was CD4+ or CD8+ T cells sorted from blood, collected in a trial of the OX40 agonist ivuxolimab. This sequence was found in an adult with an advanced solid tumor such as melanoma, head and neck, liver or kidney cancer. The CDR3 sequence: CASSVTGVETEAFF. The CDR3 nucleotides read TGTGCCAGCAGTGTGACAGGGGTGGAGACTGAAGCTTTCTTT.